This is a list of T cell receptor beta chains from one sample in a study of T cell repertoires in cytomegalovirus infection. MiXCR, run by TCRdb on the reads, gives a single entry per CDR3 protein. The sample yields approximately 1,000,000 distinct CDR3 sequences, about a third seen once. Their target antigens are unknown. The sequenced sample was cultured CD8+ T cells from PBMCs, obtained from culture after CMV antigen stimulation. Receptors were obtained from a human donor in good health (CMV status not recorded). Some clones in this sample may be carry-over from other donors' samples. CDR3s include the opening cysteine and the closing phenylalanine or tryptophan. The order of the fields is clone size, J gene, D gene, V gene, CDR3 DNA, CDR3 protein. D genes are given only for firm matches. Only some rows state a clone size, as once, few, many or a class for expanded clones.

clone size: few
J gene: TRBJ1-5
D gene: -
V gene: TRBV5-6
CDR3 DNA: TGTGCCAGCAGCTTATGGTTGAGCAATCAGCCCCAGCATTTT
CDR3 protein: CASSLWLSNQPQHF

clone size: many
J gene: TRBJ2-1
D gene: -
V gene: TRBV7-9
CDR3 DNA: TGTGCCAGCAGCGAAGTGGGGGGCAGTTACAATGAGCAGTTCTTC
CDR3 protein: CASSEVGGSYNEQFF

clone size: -
J gene: TRBJ2-3
D gene: TRBD1
V gene: TRBV5-6
CDR3 DNA: TGTGCCAGCAGCAACGCCGGGACAGGGGGAACAGATACGCAGTATTTT
CDR3 protein: CASSNAGTGGTDTQYF

clone size: -
J gene: TRBJ2-1
D gene: TRBD2
V gene: TRBV11-3
CDR3 DNA: TGTGCCAGCAGCTTGACTAGCGAGAATGAGCAGTTCTTC
CDR3 protein: CASSLTSENEQFF

clone size: -
J gene: TRBJ2-4
D gene: -
V gene: TRBV14
CDR3 DNA: TGTGCCAGCAGGCGGACAGGAGGGACCAAAAACATTCAGTACTTC
CDR3 protein: CASRRTGGTKNIQYF

clone size: few
J gene: TRBJ2-7
D gene: -
V gene: TRBV6-6
CDR3 DNA: TGTGCCAGCAACGACGGCTCTCCGGGGGAGCAGTACTTC
CDR3 protein: CASNDGSPGEQYF

clone size: -
J gene: TRBJ2-5
D gene: -
V gene: TRBV29-1
CDR3 DNA: TGCAGCGTTGAGGCAGGGGTATCCGCAGAGACCCAGTACTTC
CDR3 protein: CSVEAGVSAETQYF

clone size: -
J gene: TRBJ2-3
D gene: -
V gene: TRBV4-1
CDR3 DNA: TGCGCCAGCAGCCCCATAGGGCAACACCTGGGAGATACGCAGTATTTT
CDR3 protein: CASSPIGQHLGDTQYF

clone size: -
J gene: TRBJ1-4
D gene: -
V gene: TRBV6-5
CDR3 DNA: TGTGCCAGCAGAAAGGGAAGTGAAAAACTGTTTTTT
CDR3 protein: CASRKGSEKLFF

clone size: few
J gene: TRBJ1-5
D gene: -
V gene: TRBV19
CDR3 DNA: TGTGCCAGTAGTCGGGGAAGTTATAGCAATCAGCCCCAGCATTTT
CDR3 protein: CASSRGSYSNQPQHF

clone size: few
J gene: TRBJ2-7
D gene: TRBD2
V gene: TRBV6-1
CDR3 DNA: TGTGCCAGCAGCCCATCTAGCGGGGGGCCCCTCGAGCAGTACTTC
CDR3 protein: CASSPSSGGPLEQYF

clone size: -
J gene: TRBJ2-1
D gene: TRBD2
V gene: TRBV10-2
CDR3 DNA: TGCGCCAGCTCTCGGGCTAGCGGGGGGGCTCACAATGAGCAGTTCTTC
CDR3 protein: CASSRASGGAHNEQFF

clone size: -
J gene: TRBJ2-3
D gene: TRBD1
V gene: TRBV6-1
CDR3 DNA: TGTGCCAGCAGTGAGACAGGGGGCTTGGATACGCAGTATTTT
CDR3 protein: CASSETGGLDTQYF

clone size: few
J gene: TRBJ1-1
D gene: -
V gene: TRBV6-5
CDR3 DNA: TGTGCCAGCAGTTCGTCACAGGGACTCACTGAAGCTTTCTTT
CDR3 protein: CASSSSQGLTEAFF

clone size: few
J gene: TRBJ2-5
D gene: TRBD1
V gene: TRBV11-3
CDR3 DNA: TGTGCCAGCAGCCACCGGGACAGGGTAGAGACCCAGTACTTC
CDR3 protein: CASSHRDRVETQYF

clone size: few
J gene: TRBJ1-2
D gene: -
V gene: TRBV6-6
CDR3 DNA: TGTGCCAGCAGTTACTCCCCAGGGCCTAACTATGGCTACACCTTC
CDR3 protein: CASSYSPGPNYGYTF

clone size: few
J gene: TRBJ2-1
D gene: -
V gene: TRBV19
CDR3 DNA: TGTGCCAGTAGTATTGTACTGTACAATGAGCAGTTCTTC
CDR3 protein: CASSIVLYNEQFF

clone size: -
J gene: TRBJ2-3
D gene: -
V gene: TRBV28
CDR3 DNA: TGTGCCAGCAGCCGACAGAATAATCCAGATACGCAGTATTTT
CDR3 protein: CASSRQNNPDTQYF

clone size: -
J gene: TRBJ1-2
D gene: -
V gene: TRBV28
CDR3 DNA: TGTGCCAGCAGTTTATGGGGGGAGGGGGATGGCTACACCTTC
CDR3 protein: CASSLWGEGDGYTF

clone size: few
J gene: TRBJ1-1
D gene: -
V gene: TRBV19
CDR3 DNA: TGTGCCAGTACCCATGGGGACTACACTGAAGCTTTCTTT
CDR3 protein: CASTHGDYTEAFF

clone size: few
J gene: TRBJ2-2
D gene: TRBD1
V gene: TRBV6-1
CDR3 DNA: TGTGCCAGCAGGGGACAGGGACTAAACACCGGGGAGCTGTTTTTT
CDR3 protein: CASRGQGLNTGELFF

clone size: -
J gene: TRBJ1-1
D gene: TRBD1
V gene: TRBV27
CDR3 DNA: TGTGCCAGCGACTCATGGGACAGGGGGCCTAACACTGAAGCTTTCTTT
CDR3 protein: CASDSWDRGPNTEAFF

clone size: -
J gene: TRBJ2-2
D gene: -
V gene: TRBV7-2
CDR3 DNA: TGTGCCAGCAGCTTAGGCTTGCGGCGGCTCACCGAGGAGCTGTTTTTT
CDR3 protein: CASSLGLRRLTEELFF

clone size: few
J gene: TRBJ2-3
D gene: -
V gene: TRBV24-1
CDR3 DNA: TGTGCCACCACCGCTAAAGAGCCGGATACGCAGTATTTT
CDR3 protein: CATTAKEPDTQYF

clone size: -
J gene: TRBJ1-2
D gene: TRBD1
V gene: TRBV7-6
CDR3 DNA: TGTGCCAGCAGCGAAGGACAGGGGGCGCTGGGCTATGGCTACACCTTC
CDR3 protein: CASSEGQGALGYGYTF

clone size: -
J gene: TRBJ1-5
D gene: -
V gene: TRBV20-1
CDR3 DNA: TGCAGTGCCGTTGGTAGGGGGACCCCGCGTCAGCCCCAGCATTTT
CDR3 protein: CSAVGRGTPRQPQHF

clone size: -
J gene: TRBJ1-4
D gene: -
V gene: TRBV11-2
CDR3 DNA: TGTGCCAGCAGCTTAAGTTTGGTCGGGCCCCATGAAAAACTGTTTTTT
CDR3 protein: CASSLSLVGPHEKLFF

clone size: -
J gene: TRBJ2-3
D gene: -
V gene: TRBV4-1
CDR3 DNA: TGCGCCAGCAGCCAAGATGAAGGAGCGCCGGATACGCAGTATTTT
CDR3 protein: CASSQDEGAPDTQYF

clone size: -
J gene: TRBJ1-2
D gene: -
V gene: TRBV5-1
CDR3 DNA: TGCGCCAGCAGTCTCGAGCCCCTAACAGGGAACTATGGCTACACCTTC
CDR3 protein: CASSLEPLTGNYGYTF

clone size: -
J gene: TRBJ2-7
D gene: -
V gene: TRBV10-2
CDR3 DNA: TGCGCCAGCAGTGAGGGGACTCGCTACCTCTACGAGCAGTACTTC
CDR3 protein: CASSEGTRYLYEQYF

clone size: -
J gene: TRBJ2-1
D gene: TRBD1
V gene: TRBV7-4
CDR3 DNA: TGTGTCAGCAGCTCGAACAGGGGCTACAATGAGCAGTTCTTC
CDR3 protein: CVSSSNRGYNEQFF

clone size: -
J gene: TRBJ2-7
D gene: TRBD1
V gene: TRBV6-6
CDR3 DNA: TGTGCCAGCAGTGACTCCGGGACAGGGTTTCCGGGGCAGTACTTC
CDR3 protein: CASSDSGTGFPGQYF

clone size: many
J gene: TRBJ1-2
D gene: -
V gene: TRBV7-2
CDR3 DNA: TGTGCCAGCAGCCATCCCCCAGGGGCGGATGGCTACACCTTC
CDR3 protein: CASSHPPGADGYTF

clone size: -
J gene: TRBJ1-3
D gene: -
V gene: TRBV10-3
CDR3 DNA: TGTGCCATCAGTGAGTTCGTGGAGGGCCTTGGAAACACCATATATTTT
CDR3 protein: CAISEFVEGLGNTIYF

clone size: few
J gene: TRBJ2-5
D gene: -
V gene: TRBV7-9
CDR3 DNA: TGTGCCAGCAGCCCCCAGGGGCGGCAAGAGACCCAGTACTTC
CDR3 protein: CASSPQGRQETQYF

clone size: few
J gene: TRBJ1-5
D gene: -
V gene: TRBV15
CDR3 DNA: TGTGCCACCAGCAAATCTAGCAATCAGCCCCAGCATTTT
CDR3 protein: CATSKSSNQPQHF

clone size: few
J gene: TRBJ1-2
D gene: -
V gene: TRBV4-2
CDR3 DNA: TGTGCCAGCAGCCCCGTGGTAGGGAAAGAAGCTAACTATGGCTACACCTTC
CDR3 protein: CASSPVVGKEANYGYTF

clone size: few
J gene: TRBJ1-2
D gene: TRBD1
V gene: TRBV7-9
CDR3 DNA: TGTGCCAGCAGCTTAGGGGACAGGGGGCTGCTCGGCTATGGCTACACCTTC
CDR3 protein: CASSLGDRGLLGYGYTF

clone size: few
J gene: TRBJ2-3
D gene: TRBD2
V gene: TRBV6-6
CDR3 DNA: TGTGCCAGCCGTTATGGCCTGGCCCCACTAGCGGGGGGAACAGATACGCAGTATTTT
CDR3 protein: CASRYGLAPLAGGTDTQYF

clone size: few
J gene: TRBJ1-4
D gene: -
V gene: TRBV6-2/TRBV6-3
CDR3 DNA: TGTGCCAGCACCCTAAATCCCGGAGCAACTAATGAAAAACTGTTTTTT
CDR3 protein: CASTLNPGATNEKLFF

clone size: -
J gene: TRBJ2-3
D gene: TRBD1
V gene: TRBV6-8
CDR3 DNA: TGTGCCAGCAGCGGCGGACAGGAGAGGGGTACGCAGTATTTT
CDR3 protein: CASSGGQERGTQYF